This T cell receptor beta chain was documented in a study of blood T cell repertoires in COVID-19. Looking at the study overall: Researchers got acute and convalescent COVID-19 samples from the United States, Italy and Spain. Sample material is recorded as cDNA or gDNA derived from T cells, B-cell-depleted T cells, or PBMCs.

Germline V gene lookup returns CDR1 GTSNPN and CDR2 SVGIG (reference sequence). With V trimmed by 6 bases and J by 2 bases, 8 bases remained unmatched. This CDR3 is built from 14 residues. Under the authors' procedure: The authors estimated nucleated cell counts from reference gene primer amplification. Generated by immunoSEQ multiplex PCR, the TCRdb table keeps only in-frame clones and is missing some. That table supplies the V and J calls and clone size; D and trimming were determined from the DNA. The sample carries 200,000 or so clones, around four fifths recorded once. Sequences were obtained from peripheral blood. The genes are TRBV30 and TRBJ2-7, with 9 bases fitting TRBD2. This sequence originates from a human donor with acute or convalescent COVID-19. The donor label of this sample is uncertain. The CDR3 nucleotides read TGTGCCTGTGGGCTTAGCGGGGGCACCTACGAGCAGTACTTC. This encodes CACGLSGGTYEQYF.